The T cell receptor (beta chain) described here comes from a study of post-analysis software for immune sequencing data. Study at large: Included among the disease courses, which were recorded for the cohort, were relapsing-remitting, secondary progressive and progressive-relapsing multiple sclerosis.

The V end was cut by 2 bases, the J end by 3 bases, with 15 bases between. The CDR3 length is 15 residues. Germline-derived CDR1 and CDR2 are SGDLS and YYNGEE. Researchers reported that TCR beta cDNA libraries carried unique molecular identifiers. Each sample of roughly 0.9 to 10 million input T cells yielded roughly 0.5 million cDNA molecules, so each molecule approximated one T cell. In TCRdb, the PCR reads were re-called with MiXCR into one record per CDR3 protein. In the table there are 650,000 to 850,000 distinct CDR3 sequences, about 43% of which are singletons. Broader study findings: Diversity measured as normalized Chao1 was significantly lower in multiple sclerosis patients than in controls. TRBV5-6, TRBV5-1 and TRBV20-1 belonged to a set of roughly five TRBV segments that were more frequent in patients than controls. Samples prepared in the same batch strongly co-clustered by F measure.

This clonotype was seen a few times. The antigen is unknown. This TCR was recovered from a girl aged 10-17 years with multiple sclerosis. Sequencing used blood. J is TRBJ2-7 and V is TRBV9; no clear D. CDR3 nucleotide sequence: TGTGCCAGCAGCGTCAATCCCGCGGTGCTCTACGAGCAGTACTTC. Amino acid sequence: CASSVNPAVLYEQYF.